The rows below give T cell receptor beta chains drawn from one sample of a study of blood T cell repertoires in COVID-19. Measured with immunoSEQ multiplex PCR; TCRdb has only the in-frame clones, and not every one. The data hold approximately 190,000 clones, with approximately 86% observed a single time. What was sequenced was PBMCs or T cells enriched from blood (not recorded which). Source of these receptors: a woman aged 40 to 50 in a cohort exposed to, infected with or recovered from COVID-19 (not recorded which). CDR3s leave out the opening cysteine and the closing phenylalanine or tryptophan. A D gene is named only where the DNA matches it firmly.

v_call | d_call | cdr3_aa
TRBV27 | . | ASGPGHRSPPANYGYT
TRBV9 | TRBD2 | ASSASGNSYEQY
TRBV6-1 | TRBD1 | ASSEAGTGGYGYT
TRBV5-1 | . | ASSLVGCNYGYT
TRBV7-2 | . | ASAARNYNSPLH
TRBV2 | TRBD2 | ASRGLAVQETQY
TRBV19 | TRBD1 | ASSIVLGQGARRVKTEAF
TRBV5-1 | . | ASSLVEGHTGELF
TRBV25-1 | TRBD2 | ASSPRIFTRGDTGELF
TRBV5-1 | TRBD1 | ASSRGTGTNSPLH
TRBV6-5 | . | ASSYRGSNYGYT
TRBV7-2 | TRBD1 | ASSPPGGAESGNTIY
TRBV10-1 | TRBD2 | ASSALEGLGRERQF
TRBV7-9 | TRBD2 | ASSSGLAGGIEQF
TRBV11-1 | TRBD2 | ASSTGLAGGRETQY
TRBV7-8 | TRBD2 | ASSLIGSAGGIDTQY
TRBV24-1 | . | ATSDSTGVGQY
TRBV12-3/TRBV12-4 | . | ASSLSGNQPQH
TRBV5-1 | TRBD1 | ASSLRTGSTGELF
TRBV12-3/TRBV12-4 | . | ASSLREYGYT
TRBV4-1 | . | ASSPLDSLEAF
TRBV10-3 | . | AISGIDGGKEFKAF
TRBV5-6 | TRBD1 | ASSPGGFGYT
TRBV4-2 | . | ASSPPGGVTDSPLH
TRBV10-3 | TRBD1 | AISQGAYEQY
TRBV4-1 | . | ASSPRTRENEQF
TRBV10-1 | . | ASSDGESNEQF
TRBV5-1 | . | ASSWTDTGELF
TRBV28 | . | ASSFRQGRTTEAF
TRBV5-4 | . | ASSWTGGETQY
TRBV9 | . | ASSEDSGTEAF
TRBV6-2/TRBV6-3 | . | ASSYSIADYYNEQF
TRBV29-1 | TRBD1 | SVGTGAEKAF
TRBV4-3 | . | ASSRGRSASGYT
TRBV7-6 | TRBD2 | ASSAGVLLAGGRDTQY
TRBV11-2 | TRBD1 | ASSLYRDRGSPEAF
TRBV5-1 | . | ASSRPSGYEQY
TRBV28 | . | ASSLGHYGYT
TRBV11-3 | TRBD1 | ASSLELTGVPEAF
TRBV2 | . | ASSEGVREVFNVLT
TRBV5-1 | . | ASSLAGEGYT
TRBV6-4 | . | ASSDSAGAGELF
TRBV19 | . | ASRDGAGTDTQY
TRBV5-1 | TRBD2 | ASSPRTSGAGTDTQY
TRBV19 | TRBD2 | ASSIQASGNTGELF
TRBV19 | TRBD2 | ASSIERGAGNIQY
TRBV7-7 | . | ASSLRQPEISEQY
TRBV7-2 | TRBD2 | ASSLATSGELGTQY
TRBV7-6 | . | ASSLEAGVNNQPQH
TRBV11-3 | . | ASSFPRAGANVLT
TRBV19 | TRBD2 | ASSIVPGGSEQF
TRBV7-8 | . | ASSRLRNTEAF
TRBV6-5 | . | ASSPGGLGSEAF
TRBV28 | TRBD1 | ASSSSGQGAYEQY
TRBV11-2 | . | ASSSLEGADYNEQF
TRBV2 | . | ASRRRQEHGYT
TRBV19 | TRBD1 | ASSTGQKETQY
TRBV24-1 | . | ATSVAGLTDTQY
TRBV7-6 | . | ASSAQVTNTEAF
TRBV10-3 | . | AISDPKMSGRTEAF